What follows are 24 T cell receptor beta chains derived from one specimen sequenced in a study of vaccination effects on CD4 cells after COVID-19. Which antigens these TCRs recognize remains unknown. Libraries were prepared by immunoSEQ multiplex PCR; TCRdb keeps only in-frame clonotypes and omits some of them. Altogether some 24,000 clones are present, roughly four fifths being singletons, with the ten largest covering approximately 17%. Sequencing followed a ViraFEST assay step that expanded antigen-specific CD4+ T cells with viral peptide pools. Subsequent to a culture period of more than 9 days, CD4+ T cells were isolated. PCR confirmed that the person was infected with SARS-CoV-2 between March and December 2020. This specimen was CD4+ T cells from PBMCs cultured with SARS-CoV-2 spike peptides, taken before COVID-19 vaccination. These receptors were obtained from a human donor who had a prior SARS-CoV-2 infection.

This clone has a single count. The rearrangement links TRBV7-2 to TRBJ1-5; no definite D call. This CDR3 is built from 19 residues. Trimming pared 5 bases from V and 1 base from J, leaving 24 bases between. Germline CDR1 is SGHTA and CDR2 is FQGNSA. CDR3 DNA: TGTGCCAGCAGCCACCGCGCGGGAAGGTTGGAAATAAGCAATCAGCCCCAGCATTTT. Its protein is CASSHRAGRLEISNQPQHF.

The CDR3 sequence: CASSDGTGPGNTIYF. As DNA, the CDR3 is TGCGCCAGCAGCGACGGGACAGGGCCCGGAAACACCATATATTTT. The chain uses TRBV5-1 and TRBJ1-3; TRBD1 matches 9 bases. Germline assignment: CDR1 SGHRS and CDR2 YFSETQ. V shed 4 bases, J shed 4 bases, and the junction held 6 bases outside the gene matches. CDR3 length: 15 amino acids.

The gene calls are TRBV7-2 and TRBJ1-6, with TRBD1 as a possible D gene (6 bases). In germline, CDR1 is SGHTA, CDR2 FQGNSA. The length of the CDR3 is 17 residues. Trimming removed 1 base at V and 5 bases at J, with 15 bases between. CDR3 loop: CASSLGGGHLDNSPLHF. CDR3 bases: TGTGCCAGCAGCTTAGGAGGGGGACACCTAGATAATTCACCCCTCCACTTT.

The chain has TRBV15 and TRBJ1-3; 11 bases agree with TRBD1. The CDR3 covers 16 residues. The V and J ends lost 5 bases and 4 bases, in that order; junction bases with no gene match: 7. Germline assignment: CDR1 LNHNV and CDR2 YYDKDF (reference sequence). The CDR3 DNA sequence: TGTGCCACCAGCCTTTATGGACAGGGGGCGGGAAACACCATATATTTT. Protein: CATSLYGQGAGNTIYF.

The genes are TRBV5-4 and TRBJ2-7; 8 bases map to TRBD2. CDR1 and CDR2 (germline): SGHNT, YYREEE (reference sequence). V dropped 4 bases and J dropped 9; count of bases not matched to a gene: 12. The CDR3 sequence is 14 residues long. CDR3 bases: TGTGCCAGCAGCACGCCCGGGGGGGCGCCGGTGCAGTACTTC. Protein: CASSTPGGAPVQYF.

This clone has a single count. This chain joins TRBV19 and TRBJ2-3; D might be TRBD2 (5 bases). CDR1 and CDR2 from the germline V gene are LNHDA and SQIVND (reference sequence). The CDR3 length is 15 residues. Trimming pared 0 bases from V and 2 bases from J, leaving 9 bases between. For the CDR3, the DNA is TGTGCCAGTAGTATAGAGAGAGGGATCACAGATACGCAGTATTTT. Encoded protein: CASSIERGITDTQYF. Based on the CDR3 plus reference TRBV19 and TRBJ2-3, the full variable domain is DGGITQSPKYLFRKEGQNVTLSCEQNLNHDAMYWYRQDPGQGLRLIYYSQIVNDFQKGDIAEGYSVSREKKESFPLTVTSAQKNPTAFYLCASSIERGITDTQYFGPGTRLTVL.

V is TRBV24-1 and J is TRBJ1-5, with 7 bases fitting TRBD1. The germline V gene has CDR1 KGHDR and CDR2 SFDVKD. The CDR3 totals 15 residues. V gave up 6 bases and J gave up 2 bases; unmatched junction bases: 6. DNA for the CDR3: TGTGCCACCAGTCAAGGGGGCGTAGGCAATCAGCCCCAGCATTTT. Translated, it gives CATSQGGVGNQPQHF.

V gene TRBV6-2 or TRBV6-3 combines with J gene TRBJ1-5; 7 bases are a match to TRBD1. Germline trimming cut 2 bases from V and 5 bases from J; bases unmatched to any gene: 9. There are 16 residues in the CDR3. Germline CDR1 and CDR2: MNHEY and SVGEGT. Written as DNA, the CDR3 is TGTGCCAGCAGTTACGGCAGACAGGGTTTTTATCAGCCCCAGCATTTT. This gives the protein CASSYGRQGFYQPQHF.

This clone was seen only a few times. The genes are TRBV5-4 and TRBJ2-1, with TRBD2 matching 12 bases. CDR3 length: 16 residues. Germline lookup yields CDR1 SGHNT and CDR2 YYREEE (reference sequence). The trim removed 4 bases at V and 4 bases at J, leaving 6 bases unmatched. The CDR3 protein is CASSATGLAGYNEQFF. The CDR3 DNA is TGTGCCAGCAGCGCAACGGGACTAGCGGGTTACAATGAGCAGTTCTTC.

Points on this clone: A junction boundary mismatches the germline segment, possibly from a read error. The genes are TRBV7-7 and TRBJ2-1; D unresolved. There are 13 residues in the CDR3. Germline assignment: CDR1 SSHAT and CDR2 FNYEAQ (reference sequence). The CDR3, as DNA: TGTGCTAGCAGCCCCAGCCCCGGGAATGAGCAGTTCTTC. This gives the protein CASSPSPGNEQFF. Full variable domain (remainder filled in from reference TRBV7-7 and TRBJ2-1): GAGVSQSPRYKVTKRGQDVTLRCDPISSHATLYWYQQALGQGPEFLTYFNYEAQPDKSGLPSDRFSAERPEGSISTLTIQRTEQRDSAMYRCASSPSPGNEQFFGPGTRLTVL.

The CDR3 sequence is CASSDRDGPYGYTF. As DNA, the CDR3 is TGTGCCAGCAGCGACCGGGACGGGCCCTATGGCTACACCTTC. This rearrangement joins TRBV9 to TRBJ1-2; perhaps TRBD1 as D (5 bases). The CDR3 contains 14 residues. Germline V lookup: CDR1 SGDLS, CDR2 YYNGEE. Trimming took 3 bases from V and 4 from J, leaving 13 bases between them.

The chain has TRBV12-3 or TRBV12-4 and TRBJ1-4, with D maybe TRBD1 (6 bases). This CDR3 region has 13 residues. The ends were cut back, 8 bases at V and 4 bases at J, with 11 bases in the middle. CDR3 DNA sequence: TGTGCCAGCCTCGACAGGAATAATGAAAAACTGTTTTTT. Translation gives CASLDRNNEKLFF.

This clone was counted between two and nine times. The chain uses TRBV18 and TRBJ2-5, with a tentative D call TRBD2 (6 bases). CDR3 length: 15 residues. CDR1 and CDR2 from the germline V gene are KGHSH and LQKENI. Trimming cost V 2 bases and J 3 bases, with 13 bases left between them. The CDR3 spells CASSPFSGGKETQYF. Written as DNA, the CDR3 is TGTGCCAGCTCACCATTCTCCGGCGGGAAAGAGACCCAGTACTTC.

The V call is TRBV2, the J call TRBJ2-1, with D possibly being TRBD2 (5 bases). V lost 3 bases and J lost 3, with 12 bases in between. The V gene's germline CDR1 is SNHLY and CDR2 FYNNEI. CDR3 length: 15 residues. CDR3 region: CASSDGVAYYNEQFF. The CDR3 DNA reads TGTGCCAGCAGTGATGGTGTAGCGTACTACAATGAGCAGTTCTTC.

The chain is built from TRBV14 and TRBJ2-2; 8 positions match TRBD2. Germline values: CDR1 SGHDN, CDR2 FVKESK. CDR3 length: 17 amino acids. The ends lost 4 bases at V and 1 base at J; junction bases unmatched: 8. CDR3 residues: CASSPISRGGNTGELFF. Written as DNA, the CDR3 is TGTGCCAGCAGCCCCATCTCACGGGGGGGGAACACCGGGGAGCTGTTTTTT.

The J gene is TRBJ1-1, the V gene TRBV28, with TRBD1 as a possible D gene (6 bases). From germline, CDR1 is MDHEN and CDR2 SYDVKM. Deletions cut 5 bases from V and 2 bases from J, with 15 bases between. The CDR3 loop spans 15 amino acids. The CDR3 sequence: CASSPSGGANTEAFF. For the CDR3, the DNA is TGTGCCAGCAGTCCCTCGGGGGGGGCTAACACTGAAGCTTTCTTT.

A few counts support this clone. The rearrangement links TRBV7-9 to TRBJ2-1; perhaps TRBD2 as D (6 bases). Germline V gene sequence: CDR1 SEHNR, CDR2 FQNEAQ (reference sequence). This CDR3 spans 13 amino acids. Trimming left V 2 bases short and J 6 bases short, with 8 bases between. CDR3 in DNA: TGTGCCAGCAGCTTATGGGGACTCAATGAGCAGTTCTTC. This translates into CASSLWGLNEQFF.

The chain combines TRBV4-2 with TRBJ2-2; D unclear. This CDR3 contains 15 residues. Germline CDR1 and CDR2: LGHNA and YNFKEQ. Trimming removed 1 base from V and 0 bases from J, with 6 bases in between. CDR3 region: CASSQGRANTGELFF. CDR3 nucleotide sequence: TGTGCCAGCAGCCAAGGGCGCGCGAACACCGGGGAGCTGTTTTTT.

The V call is TRBV11-3, the J call TRBJ1-2; 7 nucleotides match TRBD1. This CDR3 has 13 residues. The J segment lost 8 bases and the V segment lost 2 bases, leaving 5 bases of the junction unmatched. Germline CDR1 SGHNT, CDR2 YENEEA. CDR3 in amino acids: CASSLREGGGYTF. The DNA of the CDR3 is TGTGCCAGCAGCTTACGGGAAGGGGGCGGCTACACCTTC.

To note about this clone: The identical CDR3 is also encoded by other nucleotide sequences in the sample. The chain couples TRBV5-1 to TRBJ2-5, with a weak D call TRBD2 (5 bases). Germline V CDR1 and CDR2: SGHRS, YFSETQ. The CDR3 contains 13 residues. Deletions cut 4 bases from V and 5 bases from J, with 12 bases between. The chain's CDR3 is CASSLPGGETQYF. CDR3 coding DNA: TGCGCCAGCAGCCTCCCGGGCGGGGAGACCCAGTACTTC.

The chain has TRBV19 and TRBJ2-7; maybe TRBD1 (6 bases). Between the trimmed V and J ends, which lost 3 bases and 0 bases, there was a span of 12 bases. CDR3 length equals 15 residues. Germline-derived CDR1 and CDR2 are LNHDA and SQIVND (reference sequence). Here the CDR3 DNA reads TGTGCCAGTAGTATGGGGACACTTACCTCCTACGAGCAGTACTTC. Translated: CASSMGTLTSYEQYF.

The chain employs TRBV5-6 and TRBJ1-5; D remains unclear. V shed 2 bases and J shed 0 bases, with 9 bases lying between them. CDR3 length: 15 amino acids. Germline values: CDR1 SGHDT, CDR2 YYEEEE. The CDR3 loop reads CASSLQIASNQPQHF. CDR3 DNA sequence: TGTGCCAGCAGCTTACAGATTGCTAGCAATCAGCCCCAGCATTTT.

J is TRBJ1-2 and V is TRBV28; D uncertain. CDR1 MDHEN and CDR2 SYDVKM come from the germline V gene. The CDR3 extends over 14 amino acids. Trimming removed 2 bases from V and 8 bases from J, with 15 bases in between. The CDR3 bases are TGTGCCAGCAGTTTAAGTACAGCTTTAAGAGGCTACACCTTC. This encodes CASSLSTALRGYTF.

This clone is large by share. The rearrangement joins TRBV6-2 or TRBV6-3 to TRBJ1-5; perhaps TRBD1 as D (5 bases). This CDR3 spans 14 amino acids. Trimming took off 3 bases at V and 3 bases at J, with 9 bases between the two ends. The germline V gene encodes CDR1 MNHEY and CDR2 SVGEGT. The CDR3 region has the DNA TGTGCCAGCAGTTATTTGACAGACAATCAGCCCCAGCATTTT. It specifies CASSYLTDNQPQHF.